This record looks at one T cell receptor beta chain sequence and its context. The antigen remains unidentified. Libraries were prepared by immunoSEQ multiplex PCR; TCRdb keeps only in-frame clonotypes and omits some of them. The repertoire consists of about 10,000 clones, with around 85% occurring once and the leading ten covering about 8%. Germline V gene sequence: CDR1 SGHAT, CDR2 FQNNGV. V dropped 5 bases and J dropped 3; count of bases not matched to a gene: 7. The CDR3 has 14 amino acids. Separation of CD4+ and CD8+ cells was performed by positive magnetic bead selection, and purity was verified by flow cytometry. These data come from a study of somatic mutations in cytotoxic T cells in rheumatoid arthritis. Across the whole study: Each patient's diagnosis was followed right away by a blood draw (roughly 30 ml EDTA), before any treatment.

Study-level points and caveats: Compared with age-matched healthy controls, rheumatoid arthritis patients did not differ significantly in CD8+ T-cell clonality. A largest CD8+ clone above 20% of CD8+ cells occurred in about an eighth of the 65 patients.

The specimen was CD8+ T cells sorted from blood. This receptor was obtained from an adult with rheumatoid arthritis. The chain joins TRBV11-2 to TRBJ2-7, with 7 bases lining up with TRBD2. CDR3 sequence reads: CASSETSVSYEQYF. DNA of the CDR3: TGTGCCAGCAGCGAAACTAGCGTAAGCTACGAGCAGTACTTC.